A single sample is the source of the 29 T cell receptor beta chains below, sequenced in a study of T cell changes during pregnancy in multiple sclerosis. Produced via immunoSEQ multiplex PCR; TCRdb's table is partial and in-frame only. The profile covers about 46,000 clones, with 92% appearing a single time and 2% to 2.5% taken by the ten largest. This sample comprised peripheral blood, obtained in the third trimester of pregnancy. The receptors derive from a female donor with multiple sclerosis, enrolled in a pregnancy study.

The chain is built from TRBV2 and TRBJ2-3; 9 bases align to TRBD2. J lost 6 bases, V lost 1 base, and 8 bases had no gene match. From germline, CDR1 is SNHLY and CDR2 FYNNEI. This CDR3 is 16 amino acids long. The chain's CDR3 is CASSEEAGGPTDTQYF. The CDR3 DNA reads as TGTGCCAGCAGTGAAGAGGCGGGAGGGCCAACGGATACGCAGTATTTT.

The V gene is TRBV5-4, the J gene TRBJ1-1; 7 bases fit TRBD1. Germline V lookup: CDR1 SGHNT, CDR2 YYREEE (reference sequence). The length of the CDR3 is 13 residues. V lost 7 bases, J lost 4 bases, and 7 bases stayed unmatched. The CDR3 region is CASSWDSATEAFF. CDR3 bases: TGTGCCAGCTCATGGGACAGTGCCACTGAAGCTTTCTTT.

The CDR3 region has the DNA TGTGCCAGTAGTATGGGACAGGGGGGCACCGGGGAGCTGTTTTTT. Its translation: CASSMGQGGTGELFF. V gene TRBV19 combines with J gene TRBJ2-2; 11 nucleotides align to TRBD1. This CDR3 is 15 amino acids long. The V gene's germline CDR1 is LNHDA and CDR2 SQIVND (reference sequence). Trimming removed 3 bases from V and 4 bases from J; junction bases left unmatched: 1.

The chain links TRBV19 to TRBJ2-7, with D possibly matching TRBD2 (6 bases). The CDR3 has 15 amino acids. The ends were cut back, 0 bases at V and 2 bases at J, with 11 bases in the middle. CDR1 is LNHDA and CDR2 is SQIVND in the germline V gene (reference sequence). Here the CDR3 reads CASSIEGDFAYEQYF. The CDR3, as DNA: TGTGCCAGTAGTATAGAGGGGGACTTCGCCTACGAGCAGTACTTC.

J is TRBJ2-3 and V is TRBV5-4, with 8 bases identical to TRBD2. The CDR3 is 15 residues long. Trimming at V came to 2 bases and at J to 2 bases, leaving 4 bases not matched to a gene. Per germline, CDR1 SGHNT and CDR2 YYREEE (reference sequence). As DNA, the CDR3 is TGTGCCAGCAGCTTCGGGGGGGCCTTCACAGATACGCAGTATTTT. It codes for CASSFGGAFTDTQYF.

V usage is TRBV5-1 and J usage is TRBJ2-3; tentative D call: TRBD2 (5 bases). From germline, CDR1 is SGHRS and CDR2 YFSETQ. This CDR3 contains 14 residues. V gave up 0 bases and J gave up 3 bases, with 8 bases separating them. Here the CDR3 reads CASSLGLATDTQYF. The DNA for the CDR3 is TGCGCCAGCAGCTTGGGGCTAGCAACAGATACGCAGTATTTT.

This chain links TRBV13 with TRBJ2-1; D might be TRBD2 (6 bases). This CDR3 comprises 16 residues. Germline V gene data show CDR1 as PRHDT and CDR2 as FYEKMQ (reference sequence). V lost 5 bases, J lost 7 bases, and 21 bases lay in between. The CDR3 protein is CASSPGGLRGSNEQFF. CDR3 nucleotide sequence: TGTGCCAGCAGCCCCGGCGGACTTCGGGGGAGTAATGAGCAGTTCTTC.

The rearrangement links TRBV28 to TRBJ2-1, with TRBD2 as a possible D gene (6 bases). V lost 7 bases and J 0 bases, leaving 16 bases between the germline ends. The CDR3 contains 16 residues. CDR1 and CDR2 from the germline V gene are MDHEN and SYDVKM. CDR3 residues: CASTTPGTGSYNEQFF. The DNA of the CDR3 is TGTGCCAGCACCACACCAGGGACTGGCTCCTACAATGAGCAGTTCTTC.

J is TRBJ1-1 and V is TRBV7-2, with 8 nucleotides matching TRBD1. V lost 5 bases, J lost 5 bases, and 10 bases stayed unmatched. This CDR3 has 15 amino acids. Germline loops: CDR1 SGHTA, CDR2 FQGNSA. In DNA form, the CDR3 reads TGTGCCAGCAGCCCAGGGGGGACAGGTAGGACTGAAGCTTTCTTT. It translates to CASSPGGTGRTEAFF.

This chain connects TRBV11-3 to TRBJ2-2, with 11 bases lining up with TRBD2. Germline values: CDR1 SGHNT, CDR2 YENEEA. V shed 5 bases, J shed 3 bases, and the junction held 5 bases outside the gene matches. CDR3 length equals 16 residues. The CDR3 spells CASSLGTSGYTGELFF. The CDR3 DNA sequence: TGTGCCAGCAGCCTAGGGACTAGCGGATACACCGGGGAGCTGTTTTTT.

This clone has a single count. V and J are TRBV29-1 and TRBJ2-1, with 8 nucleotides matching TRBD2. CDR1 SQVTM and CDR2 ANQGSEA come from the germline V gene. The CDR3 extends over 14 amino acids. Trimming cost V 1 base and J 3 bases; bases outside gene matches: 2. This chain's CDR3 is CSVEASGFYNEQFF. The CDR3 region has the DNA TGCAGCGTTGAAGCTAGCGGGTTCTACAATGAGCAGTTCTTC.

V is TRBV28 and J is TRBJ2-1; tentative D call: TRBD1 (5 bases). CDR3 length: 15 amino acids. The germline V gene encodes CDR1 MDHEN and CDR2 SYDVKM. Trimming removed 6 bases at V and 6 bases at J, with 18 bases between. The CDR3 spells CASSLPRTIFNEQFF. As DNA, the CDR3 is TGTGCCAGCAGCTTACCCCGGACAATTTTCAATGAGCAGTTCTTC.

The chain combines TRBV10-2 with TRBJ2-5, with 9 bases identical to TRBD2. Germline trimming cut 5 bases from V and 5 bases from J; bases unmatched to any gene: 9. The germline V gene encodes CDR1 WSHSY and CDR2 SAAADI. This CDR3 spans 15 amino acids. The CDR3 region has the DNA TGCGCCAGCAGTCCTCGGACTAGCGCTTGGGAGACCCAGTACTTC. This codes for CASSPRTSAWETQYF.

The chain recombines TRBV7-2 with TRBJ2-7; D might be TRBD1 (6 bases). The CDR3 runs to 13 residues. Germline V gene sequence: CDR1 SGHTA, CDR2 FQGNSA. V dropped 5 bases and J dropped 3 bases, with 11 bases sitting between them. The CDR3 DNA reads TGTGCCAGCAGCCCGGACAGCCGCTACGAGCAGTACTTC. Its translation: CASSPDSRYEQYF.

This chain connects TRBV4-3 to TRBJ2-5; the D is unclear. Germline V gene lookup returns CDR1 LGHNA and CDR2 YSLEER. The CDR3 contains 14 residues. V lost 0 bases and J 6 bases, leaving 11 bases between the germline ends. CDR3 protein: CASSQDVQIQTQYF. DNA of the CDR3: TGCGCCAGCAGCCAAGATGTTCAGATTCAGACCCAGTACTTC.

This clone was counted only a few times. The CDR3 loop reads CASSVLQGTEAFF. The CDR3 DNA sequence: TGTGCCAGCAGCGTACTACAGGGGACTGAAGCTTTCTTT. J is TRBJ1-1 and V is TRBV9; 7 bases agree with TRBD1. CDR3 length equals 13 residues. Trimming removed 1 base from V and 5 bases from J; junction bases left unmatched: 2. Germline CDR1 SGDLS, CDR2 YYNGEE.

The chain couples TRBV9 to TRBJ2-7; weak D call: TRBD1 (6 bases). The germline gives CDR1 SGDLS, CDR2 YYNGEE. The CDR3 length is 15 residues. V lost 0 bases, J lost 6 bases, and 16 bases lay in between. Here the CDR3 DNA reads TGTGCCAGCAGCGTAGCTACAGGGTGGGAAGTCGAGCAGTACTTC. It translates to CASSVATGWEVEQYF.

V and J are TRBV7-9 and TRBJ2-1, with 9 bases fitting TRBD2. V dropped 2 bases and J dropped 4; count of bases not matched to a gene: 9. Germline lookup yields CDR1 SEHNR and CDR2 FQNEAQ (reference sequence). The CDR3 loop spans 17 amino acids. The CDR3 DNA reads as TGTGCCAGCAGCTTACCGGGCGGGAGGGGAAATTACAATGAGCAGTTCTTC. Protein sequence: CASSLPGGRGNYNEQFF. The full variable domain, its missing parts supplied by reference TRBV7-9 and TRBJ2-1, is DTGVSQNPRHKITKRGQNVTFRCDPISEHNRLYWYRQTLGQGPEFLTYFQNEAQLEKSRLLSDRFSAERPKGSFSTLEIQRTEQGDSAMYLCASSLPGGRGNYNEQFFGPGTRLTVL.

The rearrangement uses TRBV18 and TRBJ2-1; 9 bases are shared with TRBD2. V lost 3 bases, J lost 6 bases, and 3 bases stayed unmatched. Germline V gene data show CDR1 as KGHSH and CDR2 as LQKENI. The CDR3 length is 14 residues. CDR3 loop: CASSPRLAVNEQFF. CDR3 DNA sequence: TGTGCCAGCTCACCTCGACTAGCGGTCAATGAGCAGTTCTTC.

The V gene is TRBV13, the J gene TRBJ2-7; TRBD2 agrees at 7 bases. The CDR3 covers 15 residues. Unmatched junction bases numbered 7, after V lost 5 bases and J lost 0 bases. Germline loops: CDR1 PRHDT, CDR2 FYEKMQ (reference sequence). The DNA of the CDR3 is TGTGCCAGCAGCCCCCGTGGCGGGGGCTCCTACGAGCAGTACTTC. Translation gives CASSPRGGGSYEQYF.

V usage is TRBV27 and J usage is TRBJ1-1, with unresolved D. The CDR3 runs 17 residues. Germline V lookup: CDR1 MNHEY, CDR2 SMNVEV (reference sequence). V was cut by 0 bases and J by 0 bases, with 14 bases left in between. The CDR3 sequence: CASSLSRSHSLNTEAFF. The CDR3 coding sequence is TGTGCCAGCAGTTTATCGAGAAGTCACAGCTTGAACACTGAAGCTTTCTTT.

The chain uses TRBV2 and TRBJ2-1; tentative D call: TRBD1 (6 bases). Germline CDR1 is SNHLY and CDR2 is FYNNEI. The CDR3 loop spans 15 amino acids. The V and J ends lost 2 bases and 11 bases respectively, with 19 bases between them. The CDR3 here is CASSESLIQQGQQFF. The DNA of the CDR3 is TGTGCCAGCAGTGAAAGCTTGATTCAACAGGGTCAGCAGTTCTTC.

The J gene is TRBJ2-1, the V gene TRBV5-4; D perhaps matches TRBD2 (6 bases). CDR1 is SGHNT, CDR2 YYREEE, per germline (reference sequence). The CDR3 runs to 14 residues. Trimming stripped 3 bases from V and 8 bases from J, with 15 bases between. DNA of the CDR3: TGTGCCAGCAGCTCTCGTGAGGAGGGGTATGAGCAGTTCTTC. It encodes CASSSREEGYEQFF.

The chain is built from TRBV7-6 and TRBJ1-2; D gene ambiguous. V dropped 4 bases and J dropped 5 bases, with 26 bases sitting between them. CDR3 size: 18 residues. The germline V gene encodes CDR1 SGHVS and CDR2 FNYEAQ. As DNA, the CDR3 is TGTGCCAGCAGCTCGCTAAGTGAGGTCGCGAGGCTGCGTTATGGCTACACCTTC. Its translation is CASSSLSEVARLRYGYTF. Supplemented by reference TRBV7-6 and TRBJ1-2, the full variable domain reads GAGVSQSPRYKVTKRGQDVALRCDPISGHVSLYWYRQALGQGPEFLTYFNYEAQQDKSGLPNDRFSAERPEGSISTLTIQRTEQRDSAMYRCASSSLSEVARLRYGYTFGSGTRLTVV.

This chain connects TRBV5-1 to TRBJ1-1; the match to TRBD1 covers 9 bases. The CDR3 extends over 14 amino acids. V shed 4 bases, J shed 1 base, and the junction held 2 bases outside the gene matches. Germline-derived CDR1 and CDR2 are SGHRS and YFSETQ. The CDR3 region is CASSPGQGNTEAFF. Here the CDR3 DNA reads TGCGCCAGCAGCCCGGGACAGGGGAACACTGAAGCTTTCTTT.

V gene TRBV12-5 combines with J gene TRBJ2-3; 9 nucleotides agree with TRBD2. CDR3 length: 16 amino acids. V dropped 1 base and J dropped 6; count of bases not matched to a gene: 8. CDR1 LGHNT and CDR2 FRNRAP come from the germline V gene. DNA for the CDR3: TGTGCTAGTGGTTTGGGTACGCGGGAGGGCCTTGATACGCAGTATTTT. It translates to CASGLGTREGLDTQYF.

The chain is built from TRBV7-2 and TRBJ2-5; TRBD2 matches 12 bases. The better agreement between TRBJ2-7 and the DNA end casts doubt on the J call. Germline lookup yields CDR1 SGHTA and CDR2 FQGNSA. This CDR3 has 16 amino acids. As DNA, the CDR3 is TGTGCCAGCAGCTCGCGGACTAGCGGGATAGGGTACGAGCAGTACTTC. It translates to CASSSRTSGIGYEQYF.

The sample holds a few counts of this clone. The chain uses TRBV4-2 and TRBJ1-1, with 8 positions matching TRBD1. The V segment lost 1 base and the J segment 3 bases; nucleotides outside the gene matches: 1. Germline CDR1 is LGHNA and CDR2 is YNFKEQ. The CDR3 loop spans 14 amino acids. The CDR3 is CASSQGTGYTEAFF. In DNA form, the CDR3 reads TGTGCCAGCAGCCAAGGGACAGGGTACACTGAAGCTTTCTTT.

The chain recombines TRBV6-5 with TRBJ1-5, with unresolved D. The V end was cut by 0 bases, the J end by 5 bases, with 5 bases between. This CDR3 spans 13 amino acids. Germline values: CDR1 MNHEY, CDR2 SVGAGI. The DNA of the CDR3 is TGTGCCAGCAGTTACTCCCCGGATCAGCCCCAGCATTTT. This translates into CASSYSPDQPQHF.